This T cell receptor beta chain was found in a study of sequential checkpoint blockade in melanoma (dated by TCRdb to 2018 to 2020). A note on the overall study: Patients were randomized 1:1 to first-line nivolumab followed by ipilimumab (arm A) or ipilimumab followed by nivolumab (arm B). For about two dozen patients, matched tumor biopsies were obtained before treatment and at week 13, following single-agent nivolumab (arm A) or ipilimumab (arm B). TCRbeta immunosequencing was performed on DNA from around 91 pretreatment melanoma tumor samples. Maintenance nivolumab was given following each of the two trial sequences. In about 80% of the matched pre- and post-treatment tumor biopsy pairs, both biopsies came from the same lesion.

This clone was observed a few times. Its antigen is unknown. Nothing much larger sits one base from this clone, and base qualities are not available. The immunoSEQ Assay was used to immunosequence TCRbeta CDR3 regions from genomic DNA. Before high-throughput sequencing, genomic DNA was amplified using bias-controlled multiplex PCR. In the original analysis: To quantify the absolute abundance of each unique TCRbeta CDR3 region, the sequences were collapsed and filtered. Clonality, defined as 1 minus Pielou's evenness, was calculated using only productive rearrangements. Tumor T-cell fraction was calculated by normalizing TCRbeta template counts to usable DNA, which was estimated from several housekeeping genes. Clones with significantly greater frequencies in on-treatment versus baseline samples were identified using a previously published method. The table comes from immuneACCESS by way of TCRdb, which keeps in-frame sequences with V and J called. Part of the clones is missing from these tables; in studies checked, under half for an unresolved V gene and the rest for unknown reasons. The V and J calls and clone size come from that table; D and trimming were worked out from the DNA. The sample table holds 1,200 to 1,500 clones, of which 25% were seen once. The top ten hold 11% of the sample.

The label giving this sample's treatment or condition can be read as: randomized to nivolumab then ipilimumab (arm A) or the reverse (arm B). None of the patients in the trial had previously been given DNA-damaging chemotherapy. CheckMate 064, a randomized, open-label phase II trial of sequential checkpoint blockade, was the source of the samples, all of which came from patients with melanoma. Tumor TCR sequencing used genomic DNA from formalin-fixed paraffin-embedded (FFPE) tissue samples. The CDR3 contains 12 residues, cysteine and phenylalanine counted. Of all the DNA, just the CDR3 is kept, 36 bases in frame from base 1. Based on the germline V gene, the CDR1 and CDR2 sequences are KGHSH and LQKENI. V loses 3 bases of germline sequence and J loses 8 bases, and the interval between the two ends is 7 bases. Beyond this particular receptor, the publication reports: In the nivolumab-first arm (arm A), pretreatment tumor TIL clonality was associated with response (P = .04). PD-L1 staining and CD8+ T-cell counts correlated with tumor T-cell fraction and clonality, whereas mutational load did not. Small sample sizes and reduced statistical power limited the analyses of tumor T-cell fraction within each arm. Validation of the response-prediction model combining TCR metrics and mutation burden is needed in larger, independent patient cohorts. Patients with increases in tumor T-cell fraction and clonality by week 13 were approximately 30 times more likely to achieve clinical benefit.

The chain joins TRBV18 to TRBJ1-4; a confident D gene designation cannot be given. The sequenced sample was tumor tissue (inferred from file names), obtained from a patient given nivolumab and ipilimumab in sequence. This TCR derives from a human donor with melanoma. The CDR3 here reads CASSPRGEKLFF. The sequenced DNA: TGTGCCAGCTCACCTCGGGGAGAAAAACTGTTTTTT.